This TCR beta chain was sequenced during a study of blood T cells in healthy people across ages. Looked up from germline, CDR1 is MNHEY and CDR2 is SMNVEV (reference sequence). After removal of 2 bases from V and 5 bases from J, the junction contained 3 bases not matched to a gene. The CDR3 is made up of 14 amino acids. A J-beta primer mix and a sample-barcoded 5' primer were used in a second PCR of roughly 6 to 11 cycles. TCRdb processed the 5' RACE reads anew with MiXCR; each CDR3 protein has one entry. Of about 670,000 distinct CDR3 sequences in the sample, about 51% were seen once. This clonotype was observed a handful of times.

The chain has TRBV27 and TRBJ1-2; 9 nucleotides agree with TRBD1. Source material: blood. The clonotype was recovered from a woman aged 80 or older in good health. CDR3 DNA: TGTGCCAGCAGTTTAGGGACAGGGTTTTATGGCTACACCTTC. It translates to CASSLGTGFYGYTF.